Listed below are T cell receptor beta chains from one sample, sequenced in a study of blood T cell repertoires in COVID-19. Profiled with immunoSEQ multiplex PCR; TCRdb holds only in-frame clones, not every one. The table records about 270,000 clones, around 86% of them present only once. The sample comprised peripheral blood. The receptors were sampled from a human donor in a cohort sampled during active COVID-19. Both conserved end residues are part of each CDR3. A D gene is named only where the DNA matches it firmly. Clone size is shown for a subset of rows, as once, few, many or a class of expanded clone.

V gene	CDR3 length	D gene	J gene	clone size	CDR3 DNA	CDR3 protein
TRBV7-6	12	-	TRBJ2-7	-	TGTGCCAGCAGCCAAGGCGGGTACGAGCAGTACTTC	CASSQGGYEQYF
TRBV19	13	-	TRBJ1-5	-	TGTGCCACCATAGACAGGAACAATCAGCCCCAGCATTTT	CATIDRNNQPQHF
TRBV1	15	-	TRBJ2-5	-	TGCACCAGCAGCCAGGGACTAGCGGGAAAAGAGACCCAGTACTTC	CTSSQGLAGKETQYF
TRBV11-2	18	-	TRBJ2-2	-	TGTGCCAGCAGCTTATTGAGAGGGCCGAGTGGGAACACCGGGGAGCTGTTTTTT	CASSLLRGPSGNTGELFF
TRBV19	12	-	TRBJ1-1	-	TGTGCCACTGACGATGTCTGGCAGGGAGCTTTCTTT	CATDDVWQGAFF
TRBV5-4	15	-	TRBJ2-7	-	TGTGCCAGCAGCTTAGACCCCGCGGTAACTTACGAGCAGTACTTC	CASSLDPAVTYEQYF
TRBV6-2/TRBV6-3	15	-	TRBJ2-1	-	TGTGCCAGCAGTTACTCGGCGGGGGCGGGAAATGAGCAGTTCTTC	CASSYSAGAGNEQFF
TRBV5-1	18	-	TRBJ2-6	-	TGCGCCAGCAGCTTGCAGGGCACATTTGGCTCTGGGGCCAACGTCCTGACTTTC	CASSLQGTFGSGANVLTF
TRBV10-3	14	-	TRBJ2-2	-	TGTGCCATCAGTGAGGGCAGGGGGGCCGGGGAGCTGTTTTTT	CAISEGRGAGELFF
TRBV2	13	TRBD1	TRBJ1-5	-	TGTGCCAGCAGATGGACAGGGAATCAGCCCCAGCATTTT	CASRWTGNQPQHF
TRBV2	12	-	TRBJ2-7	few	TGTGCCAGCGCGGGTGATTCCTACGAGCAGTACTTC	CASAGDSYEQYF
TRBV4-3	15	-	TRBJ2-1	-	TGCGCCAGCAGCCAAGACCGGCTAGTCAAGAATGAGCAGTTCTTC	CASSQDRLVKNEQFF
TRBV2	14	TRBD1	TRBJ1-5	-	TGTGCCAGCAGCAACGACAGGGGAATTCAGCCCCAGCATTTT	CASSNDRGIQPQHF
TRBV28	15	-	TRBJ1-3	-	TGTGCCAGCAGTTTAATCGGGGGTTATGGAAACACCATATATTTT	CASSLIGGYGNTIYF
TRBV7-9	15	-	TRBJ2-1	-	TGTGCCAGCAGCCCCCCCGACAGGGAGGACAATGAGCAGTTCTTC	CASSPPDREDNEQFF
TRBV5-1	18	TRBD1	TRBJ1-6	-	TGCGCCAGCAGCTTGGGGGCAGGGGGCATTCGGTACCCGACACCCCTCCACTTT	CASSLGAGGIRYPTPLHF
TRBV28	14	-	TRBJ2-2	-	TGTGCCAGCAGGGAGGACAGGAACACCGGGGAGCTGTTTTTT	CASREDRNTGELFF
TRBV9	17	-	TRBJ1-5	-	TGTGCCAGCAGCAAAGGTCAGGGGTCGTCTGGCAATCAGCCCCAGCATTTT	CASSKGQGSSGNQPQHF
TRBV4-3	16	TRBD1	TRBJ1-3	-	TGCGCCAGCAGCCATTCCGGGACAGCCTCTGGAAACACCATATATTTT	CASSHSGTASGNTIYF
TRBV18	14	TRBD1	TRBJ1-6	few	TGTGCCAGCTCACCCCAGACAGGGAATTCACCCCTCCACTTT	CASSPQTGNSPLHF
TRBV27	14	TRBD2	TRBJ2-1	-	TGTGCCAGCAGTTATAAGCGGGAGTCCCATGAGCAGTTCTTC	CASSYKRESHEQFF
TRBV5-6	17	-	TRBJ2-7	many	TGTGCCAGCAGCCCGGGGGTTAGCGGAGTGAAGACTACGAAGCAGTACTTC	CASSPGVSGVKTTKQYF
TRBV19	13	-	TRBJ1-1	-	TGTGCCAGTAGTATCATGGGAGGCACTGAAGCTTTCTTT	CASSIMGGTEAFF
TRBV19	15	TRBD1	TRBJ2-7	once	TGTGCCAGTAGTCCGAGACAGGGAAGCTCCTACGAGCAGTACTTC	CASSPRQGSSYEQYF
TRBV7-2	15	-	TRBJ2-1	-	TGTGCCAGCAGCCAAGGAGTTCCGACCTACAATGAGCAGTTCTTC	CASSQGVPTYNEQFF
TRBV5-1	17	-	TRBJ2-2	-	TGCGCCAGCAGCCTGGTGCGGGGCTACCTTAACACCGGGGAGCTGTTTTTT	CASSLVRGYLNTGELFF
TRBV30	15	-	TRBJ2-7	few	TGTGCCTGGAGTGTATGGAGACTAGGAAACTACGAGCAGTACTTC	CAWSVWRLGNYEQYF
TRBV4-3	17	-	TRBJ1-2	-	TGCGCCAGCAGCCAAGATATAAGGGGAGGAAGAAACTATGGCTACACCTTC	CASSQDIRGGRNYGYTF
TRBV3-1/TRBV3-2	19	TRBD2	TRBJ2-1	-	TGTGCCAGCAGCCAAAAGGGACTAGCGGGACACACCGCCTACAATGAGCAGTTCTTC	CASSQKGLAGHTAYNEQFF
TRBV7-2	14	TRBD2	TRBJ2-3	once	TGTGCCAGCGGTCCGGGACTAGATTCACATACGCAGTATTTT	CASGPGLDSHTQYF
TRBV7-9	18	TRBD2	TRBJ2-5	-	TGTGCCAGCAGCCTCGGGACTAGCGGGAGGGCCATCCGAGAGACCCAGTACTTC	CASSLGTSGRAIRETQYF